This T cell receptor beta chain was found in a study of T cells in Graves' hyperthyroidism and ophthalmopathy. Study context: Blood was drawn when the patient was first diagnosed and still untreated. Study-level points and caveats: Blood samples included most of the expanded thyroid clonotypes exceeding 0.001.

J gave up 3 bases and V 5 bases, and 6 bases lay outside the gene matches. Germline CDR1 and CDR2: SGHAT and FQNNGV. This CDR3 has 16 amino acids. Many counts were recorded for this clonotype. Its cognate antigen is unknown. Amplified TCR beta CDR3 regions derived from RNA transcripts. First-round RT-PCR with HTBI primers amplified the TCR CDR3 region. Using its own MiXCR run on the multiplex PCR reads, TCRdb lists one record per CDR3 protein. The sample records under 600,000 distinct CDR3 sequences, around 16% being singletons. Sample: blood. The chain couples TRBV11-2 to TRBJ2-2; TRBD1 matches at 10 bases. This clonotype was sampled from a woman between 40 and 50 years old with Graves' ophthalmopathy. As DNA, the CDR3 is TGTGCCAGCAGCCGACAGGGGGCTCTGGACACCGGGGAGCTGTTTTTT. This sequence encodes CASSRQGALDTGELFF.